The 27 T cell receptor beta chains reported below all come from one sample, sequenced in a study of blood T cell repertoires in COVID-19. Measured with immunoSEQ multiplex PCR; TCRdb has only the in-frame clones, and not every one. The sample lists about 190,000 clones, around 90% seen once, with about 0.66% in the top ten. Sample: peripheral blood. All receptors come from a man in his forties or fifties with acute or convalescent COVID-19.

This chain links TRBV9 with TRBJ2-3; 11 nucleotides match TRBD2. Trimming cost V 3 bases and J 5 bases; bases outside gene matches: 5. The CDR3 length is 15 residues. Germline loops: CDR1 SGDLS, CDR2 YYNGEE. The CDR3 sequence is CASSATSGGRDTQYF. Written as DNA, the CDR3 is TGTGCCAGCAGCGCCACTAGCGGGGGTAGAGATACGCAGTATTTT.

J is TRBJ2-4 and V is TRBV28, with 11 bases aligning to TRBD2. The CDR3 covers 16 residues. The J segment lost 4 bases and the V segment lost 6 bases, leaving 8 bases of the junction unmatched. Looked up from germline, CDR1 is MDHEN and CDR2 is SYDVKM. CDR3 protein: CASSETSGGIKNIQYF. In DNA, the CDR3 is TGTGCCAGCAGCGAAACTAGCGGGGGCATTAAAAACATTCAGTACTTC.

This clone was seen a handful of times. The chain joins TRBV6-5 to TRBJ2-1; maybe TRBD2 (6 bases). Germline V lookup: CDR1 MNHEY, CDR2 SVGAGI. V was shortened by 6 bases and J by 2 bases, with 14 bases between the two germline ends. CDR3 length: 15 amino acids. The CDR3 is CASRAGTSTYNEQFF. CDR3 DNA sequence: TGTGCCAGCAGGGCTGGGACTTCTACCTACAATGAGCAGTTCTTC.

V usage is TRBV4-1 and J usage is TRBJ2-1, with 10 bases lining up with TRBD1. This CDR3 region has 16 residues. Per germline, CDR1 MGHRA and CDR2 YSYEKL. V shed 3 bases and J 4 bases; nucleotides not matched to a gene: 6. The CDR3 here is CASSHVDRGRYNEQFF. CDR3 nucleotides: TGCGCCAGCAGCCACGTTGACAGGGGGCGTTACAATGAGCAGTTCTTC.

The chain uses TRBV25-1 and TRBJ1-6; TRBD1 matches 8 bases. V shed 3 bases and J 8 bases; nucleotides not matched to a gene: 0. The CDR3 has 13 amino acids. CDR1 MGHDK and CDR2 SYGVNS come from the germline V gene. DNA of the CDR3: TGTGCCAGCAGTGAGGACAGGGATTCACCCCTCCACTTT. It encodes CASSEDRDSPLHF. The full variable domain, with the rest looked up from reference TRBV25-1 and TRBJ1-6, is EADIYQTPRYLVIGTGKKITLECSQTMGHDKMYWYQQDPGMELHLIHYSYGVNSTEKGDLSSESTVSRIRTEHFPLTLESARPSHTSQYLCASSEDRDSPLHFGNGTRLTVT.

The chain is built from TRBV27 and TRBJ2-3; D remains ambiguous. This CDR3 contains 14 residues. Between the trimmed V and J ends, which lost 6 bases and 6 bases, there was a span of 16 bases. Germline V lookup: CDR1 MNHEY, CDR2 SMNVEV (reference sequence). CDR3 coding DNA: TGTGCCAGCAGATCCGCTAGAATTGGGGATACGCAGTATTTT. This encodes CASRSARIGDTQYF.

The genes are TRBV7-2 and TRBJ2-2, with D maybe TRBD1 (5 bases). This CDR3 has 14 amino acids. V lost 2 bases to trimming and J lost 7 bases, with 11 bases between them. Germline V gives CDR1 SGHTA, CDR2 FQGNSA. CDR3 DNA: TGTGCCAGCAGCTTACAGGGTATTGGCGGGGAGCTGTTTTTT. This sequence encodes CASSLQGIGGELFF.

The V and J genes are TRBV19 and TRBJ2-5; possibly TRBD2 for D (5 bases). V lost 5 bases and J 4 bases, leaving 11 bases between the germline ends. This CDR3 is 13 amino acids long. CDR1 LNHDA and CDR2 SQIVND come from the germline V gene (reference sequence). CDR3 amino acids: CASSVRGRETQYF. CDR3 bases: TGTGCCAGTAGTGTTCGGGGTCGAGAGACCCAGTACTTC.

The V call is TRBV6-2 or TRBV6-3, the J call TRBJ1-1; D is unclear. The CDR3 length is 16 residues. Between the trimmed V and J ends, which lost 2 bases and 4 bases, there was a span of 17 bases. Germline V gene data show CDR1 as MNHEY and CDR2 as SVGEGT. This CDR3 is CASSYSPRRGSTEAFF. Here the CDR3 DNA reads TGTGCCAGCAGTTACAGCCCCCGCCGGGGAAGCACTGAAGCTTTCTTT.

The V call is TRBV4-2, the J call TRBJ2-5; TRBD2 aligns across 16 bases. CDR3 size: 18 residues. V lost 4 bases to trimming and J lost 0 bases; unmatched junction nucleotides: 5. The V gene's germline CDR1 is LGHNA and CDR2 YNFKEQ. This CDR3 is CASSPGLAGGLYQETQYF. Here the CDR3 DNA reads TGTGCCAGCAGCCCGGGACTAGCGGGGGGGTTATACCAAGAGACCCAGTACTTC.

CDR3 residues: CASSLAGGQTYEQYV. The CDR3 DNA reads as TGTGCCAGCAGCCTCGCAGGGGGACAGACCTACGAGCAGTACGTC. The rearrangement joins TRBV7-2 to TRBJ2-7; the match to TRBD1 covers 7 bases. V shed 5 bases and J 2 bases; nucleotides not matched to a gene: 9. Germline V gene lookup returns CDR1 SGHTA and CDR2 FQGNSA. This CDR3 comprises 15 residues.

This rearrangement joins TRBV5-1 to TRBJ2-3; tentatively, D is TRBD2 (5 bases). Germline V CDR1 and CDR2: SGHRS, YFSETQ. The CDR3 runs to 15 residues. V was shortened by 3 bases and J by 3 bases, with 14 bases between the two germline ends. In DNA form, the CDR3 reads TGCGCCAGCAGCTCCGGAGCGGTGGGGACAGATACGCAGTATTTT. Translated, it gives CASSSGAVGTDTQYF.

The chain links TRBV9 to TRBJ2-7; 7 bases agree with TRBD2. Trimming took 3 bases from V and 3 from J; bases not matched to a gene: 6. The CDR3 sequence is 14 residues long. CDR1 and CDR2 from the germline V gene are SGDLS and YYNGEE. The CDR3 loop reads CASSAAGTSYEQYF. The CDR3 DNA is TGTGCCAGCAGCGCAGCGGGAACAAGCTACGAGCAGTACTTC. Full variable domain (outside the CDR3, taken from reference TRBV9 and TRBJ2-7): DSGVTQTPKHLITATGQRVTLRCSPRSGDLSVYWYQQSLDQGLQFLIQYYNGEERAKGNILERFSAQQFPDLHSELNLSSLELGDSALYFCASSAAGTSYEQYFGPGTRLTVT.

The chain couples TRBV19 to TRBJ2-3, with 10 bases that match TRBD2. V was pared by 7 bases and J by 4 bases, with 11 bases of the junction left unmatched. From germline, CDR1 is LNHDA and CDR2 SQIVND (reference sequence). The CDR3 length is 16 residues. Here the CDR3 reads CASKERGGSHPDTQYF. The CDR3 coding sequence is TGTGCCAGTAAGGAGCGGGGGGGATCCCACCCAGATACGCAGTATTTT.

The V and J genes are TRBV7-6 and TRBJ2-5; 12 bases match TRBD2. The CDR3 sequence is 16 residues long. The V segment lost 1 base and the J segment 2 bases; nucleotides outside the gene matches: 2. Per germline, CDR1 SGHVS and CDR2 FNYEAQ. The CDR3 loop reads CASSLGLAGGQETQYF. The DNA of the CDR3 is TGTGCCAGCAGCTTAGGCCTAGCGGGAGGGCAAGAGACCCAGTACTTC.

In this sample, this clone turned up once. The rearrangement joins TRBV7-9 to TRBJ2-3, with D possibly being TRBD2 (5 bases). V dropped 2 bases and J dropped 4 bases, with 10 bases sitting between them. Germline assignment: CDR1 SEHNR and CDR2 FQNEAQ (reference sequence). This CDR3 is built from 14 residues. The CDR3 is CASSLTGGSDTQYF. The CDR3 region has the DNA TGTGCCAGCAGCTTAACGGGCGGGTCAGATACGCAGTATTTT.

This chain joins TRBV28 and TRBJ2-7, with D perhaps TRBD2 (5 bases). CDR1 is MDHEN, CDR2 SYDVKM, per germline. This CDR3 spans 15 amino acids. V dropped 6 bases and J dropped 0 bases, with 15 bases sitting between them. CDR3 bases: TGTGCCAGCAGCAGCCAAGGACGGGGCTCCTACGAGCAGTACTTC. Protein sequence: CASSSQGRGSYEQYF.

The J gene is TRBJ2-5, the V gene TRBV29-1; 9 bases map to TRBD2. The V and J ends lost 4 bases and 5 bases, in that order; junction bases with no gene match: 11. The CDR3 has 15 amino acids. Germline V CDR1 and CDR2: SQVTM, ANQGSEA. The CDR3 DNA is TGCAGCGTTGCCGGCGGGGGGGCCCCTGAGGAGACCCAGTACTTC. Translation gives CSVAGGGAPEETQYF. Looking up the rest from reference TRBV29-1 and TRBJ2-5 gives the full variable domain: SAVISQKPSRDICQRGTSLTIQCQVDSQVTMMFWYRQQPGQSLTLIATANQGSEATYESGFVIDKFPISRPNLTFSTLTVSNMSPEDSSIYLCSVAGGGAPEETQYFGPGTRLLVL.

The chain recombines TRBV25-1 with TRBJ1-1; D not resolved. V was pared by 4 bases and J by 5 bases, with 5 bases between. Per germline, CDR1 MGHDK and CDR2 SYGVNS. The CDR3 has 11 residues. CDR3 in DNA: TGTGCCAGCAGTGGAGCAACTGAAGCTTTCTTT. Amino acid sequence: CASSGATEAFF.

The chain links TRBV6-6 to TRBJ1-6; TRBD1 matches 8 bases. Germline-derived CDR1 and CDR2 are MNHNY and SVGAGI (reference sequence). The CDR3 totals 14 residues. After removal of 8 bases from V and 6 bases from J, the junction contained 6 bases not matched to a gene. The CDR3 is CASYPGQGNSPLHF. CDR3 nucleotides: TGTGCCAGCTACCCCGGACAGGGTAATTCACCCCTCCACTTT.

The chain uses TRBV28 and TRBJ1-5; D remains ambiguous. CDR1 is MDHEN, CDR2 SYDVKM, per germline. This CDR3 is built from 16 residues. V lost 7 bases, J lost 0 bases, and 16 bases lay in between. DNA of the CDR3: TGTGCCAGCACGCAGGTACCTTCTTATAGCAATCAGCCCCAGCATTTT. Its protein is CASTQVPSYSNQPQHF.

V usage is TRBV30 and J usage is TRBJ1-5; TRBD1 is a possible D gene (5 bases). Trimming pared 2 bases from V and 2 bases from J, leaving 10 bases between. The CDR3 is made up of 14 amino acids. Germline V gene sequence: CDR1 GTSNPN, CDR2 SVGIG (reference sequence). CDR3 coding DNA: TGTGCCTGGAGTTCAGGAGGGGGCAATCAGCCCCAGCATTTT. This codes for CAWSSGGGNQPQHF.

In regard to this clone: The sample carries other DNA sequences with the same CDR3. This rearrangement joins TRBV3-1 (or the pseudogene TRBV3-2) to TRBJ1-4; a weak D match, TRBD1 (5 bases). V was trimmed by 1 base and J by 8 bases, leaving 8 bases between them. The germline gives CDR1 LGHDT, CDR2 YNNKEL (reference sequence). This CDR3 is 13 amino acids long. CDR3 in amino acids: CASSQAGGEKLFF. The CDR3 DNA reads as TGTGCCAGCAGCCAAGCCGGGGGGGAAAAACTGTTTTTT.

This sequence joins TRBV5-1 and TRBJ2-5; the D gene is possibly TRBD1 (6 bases). Germline V gene lookup returns CDR1 SGHRS and CDR2 YFSETQ. The CDR3 runs 14 residues. V was clipped by 4 bases and J by 2 bases, with 12 bases between them. The CDR3 loop is CASSQGQSQETQYF. The CDR3 region has the DNA TGCGCCAGCAGCCAGGGACAATCACAAGAGACCCAGTACTTC.

This chain links TRBV5-4 with TRBJ2-1, with TRBD2 matching over 11 bases. Germline-derived CDR1 and CDR2 are SGHNT and YYREEE (reference sequence). V lost 1 base to trimming and J lost 8 bases; unmatched junction nucleotides: 2. The CDR3 covers 14 residues. The CDR3: CASSLTSGSDEQFF. CDR3 nucleotides: TGTGCCAGCAGCTTGACTAGCGGGAGTGATGAGCAGTTCTTC.

This clone was detected only a few times. The chain couples TRBV6-6 to TRBJ1-3; the D gene is possibly TRBD1 (5 bases). Per the germline V gene, CDR1 is MNHNY and CDR2 is SVGAGI (reference sequence). The CDR3 extends over 14 amino acids. Trimming shortened V by 6 bases and J by 1 base, and 10 bases separated the two germline ends. The CDR3 DNA reads TGTGCCAGCAGCTTGACAGCTTCTGGAAACACCATATATTTT. It codes for CASSLTASGNTIYF.

This clone was picked up one time. This chain links TRBV24-1 with TRBJ2-3; D may be TRBD2 (5 bases). Germline values: CDR1 KGHDR, CDR2 SFDVKD. The V and J ends lost 4 bases and 0 bases respectively, with 13 bases between them. The CDR3 is 16 amino acids. This CDR3 is CATSDPGRGSTDTQYF. CDR3 sequence (DNA): TGTGCCACCAGTGACCCTGGACGGGGTAGCACAGATACGCAGTATTTT.